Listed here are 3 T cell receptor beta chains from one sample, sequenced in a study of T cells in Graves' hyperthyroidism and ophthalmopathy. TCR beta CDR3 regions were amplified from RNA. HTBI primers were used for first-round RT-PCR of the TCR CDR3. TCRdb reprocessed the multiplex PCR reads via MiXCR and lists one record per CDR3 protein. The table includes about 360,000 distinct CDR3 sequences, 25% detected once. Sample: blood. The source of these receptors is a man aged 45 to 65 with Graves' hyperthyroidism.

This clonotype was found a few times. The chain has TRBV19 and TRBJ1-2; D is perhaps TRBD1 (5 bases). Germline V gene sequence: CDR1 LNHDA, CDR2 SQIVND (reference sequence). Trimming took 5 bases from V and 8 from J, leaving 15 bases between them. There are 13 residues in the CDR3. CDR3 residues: CASSEGSGFGYTF. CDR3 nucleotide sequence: TGTGCCAGTAGTGAGGGGTCGGGATTCGGCTACACCTTC. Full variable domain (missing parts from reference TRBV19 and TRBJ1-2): DGGITQSPKYLFRKEGQNVTLSCEQNLNHDAMYWYRQDPGQGLRLIYYSQIVNDFQKGDIAEGYSVSREKKESFPLTVTSAQKNPTAFYLCASSEGSGFGYTFGSGTRLTVV.

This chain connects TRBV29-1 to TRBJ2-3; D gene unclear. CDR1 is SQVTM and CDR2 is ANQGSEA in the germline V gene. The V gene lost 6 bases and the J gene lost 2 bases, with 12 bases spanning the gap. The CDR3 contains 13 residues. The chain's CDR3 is CSVDNVLTDTQYF. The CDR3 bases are TGCAGCGTAGATAATGTCCTCACAGATACGCAGTATTTT.

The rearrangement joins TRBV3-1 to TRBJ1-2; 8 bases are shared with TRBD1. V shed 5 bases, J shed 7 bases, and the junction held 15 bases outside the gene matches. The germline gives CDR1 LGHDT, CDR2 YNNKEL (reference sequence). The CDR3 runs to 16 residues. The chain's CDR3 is CASSGTGLIPWGGYTF. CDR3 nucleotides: TGTGCCAGCAGCGGGACAGGATTAATCCCCTGGGGTGGCTACACCTTC.